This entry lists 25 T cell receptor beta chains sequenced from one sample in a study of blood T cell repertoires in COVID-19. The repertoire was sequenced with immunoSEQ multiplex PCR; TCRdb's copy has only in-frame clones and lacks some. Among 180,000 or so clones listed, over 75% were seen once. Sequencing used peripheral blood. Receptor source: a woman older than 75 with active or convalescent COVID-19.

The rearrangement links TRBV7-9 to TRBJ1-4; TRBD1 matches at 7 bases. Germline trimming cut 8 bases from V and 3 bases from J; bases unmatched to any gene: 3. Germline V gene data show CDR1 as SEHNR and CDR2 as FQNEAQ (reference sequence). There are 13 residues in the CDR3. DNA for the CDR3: TGTGCCAGCCTGACAGGGTCTAATGAAAAACTGTTTTTT. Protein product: CASLTGSNEKLFF.

The CDR3 DNA sequence: TGCGCCAGCAGCCAAGACCTTAACTATGGCTACACCTTC. It codes for CASSQDLNYGYTF. The chain joins TRBV4-1 to TRBJ1-2; D remains ambiguous. CDR3 size: 13 residues. In germline, CDR1 is MGHRA, CDR2 YSYEKL. V was shortened by 0 bases and J by 1 base, with 3 bases between the two germline ends.

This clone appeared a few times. CDR3 protein: CASSQEYPPGGQPQHF. The CDR3, as DNA: TGCGCCAGCAGCCAAGAATACCCACCAGGGGGACAGCCCCAGCATTTT. V usage is TRBV4-1 and J usage is TRBJ1-5; 7 bases match TRBD1. J lost 7 bases, V lost 0 bases, and 9 bases had no gene match. This CDR3 is built from 16 residues. The germline gives CDR1 MGHRA, CDR2 YSYEKL.

CDR3 coding DNA: TGTGCCAGTAGTATAGTCGGGGGGAGGAGCAATCAGCCCCAGCATTTT. Protein sequence: CASSIVGGRSNQPQHF. This chain uses TRBV19 with TRBJ1-5, with D tentatively TRBD1 (5 bases). The germline gives CDR1 LNHDA, CDR2 SQIVND (reference sequence). This CDR3 has 16 residues. Trimming pared 1 base from V and 1 base from J, leaving 11 bases between.

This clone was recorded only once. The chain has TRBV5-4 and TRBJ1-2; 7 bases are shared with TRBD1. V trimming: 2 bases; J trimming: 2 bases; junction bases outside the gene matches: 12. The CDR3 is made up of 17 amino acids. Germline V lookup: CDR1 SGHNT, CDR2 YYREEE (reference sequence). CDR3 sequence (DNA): TGTGCCAGCAGCTTACGACAGGGCGGGTTATCCAACTATGGCTACACCTTC. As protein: CASSLRQGGLSNYGYTF.

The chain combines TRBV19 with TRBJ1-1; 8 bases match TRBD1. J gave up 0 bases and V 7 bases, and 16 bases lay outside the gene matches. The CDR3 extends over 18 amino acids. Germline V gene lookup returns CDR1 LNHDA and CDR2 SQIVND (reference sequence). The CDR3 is CASKRRSTGEPMNTEAFF. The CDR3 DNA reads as TGTGCCAGTAAAAGGCGGTCGACAGGGGAACCCATGAACACTGAAGCTTTCTTT.

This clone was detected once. The CDR3, as DNA: TGTGCCAGCAGCACAGACAGACTGCCTGGGTACGAGCAGTACTTC. Translation: CASSTDRLPGYEQYF. This rearrangement joins TRBV3-1 (or the pseudogene TRBV3-2) to TRBJ2-7, with a weak D call TRBD1 (5 bases). Per the germline V gene, CDR1 is LGHDT and CDR2 is YNNKEL (reference sequence). The CDR3 length is 15 residues. V lost 5 bases, J lost 4 bases, and 18 bases lay in between.

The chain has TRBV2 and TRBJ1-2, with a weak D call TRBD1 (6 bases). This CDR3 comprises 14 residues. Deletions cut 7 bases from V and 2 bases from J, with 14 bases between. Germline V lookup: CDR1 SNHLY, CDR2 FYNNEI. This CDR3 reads CASNRGGWNYGYTF. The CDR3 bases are TGTGCCAGCAATAGGGGGGGTTGGAACTATGGCTACACCTTC.

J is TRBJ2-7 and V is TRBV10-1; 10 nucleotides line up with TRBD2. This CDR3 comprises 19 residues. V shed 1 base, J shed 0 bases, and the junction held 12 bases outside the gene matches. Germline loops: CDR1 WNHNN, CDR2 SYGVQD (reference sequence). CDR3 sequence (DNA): TGCGCCAGCAGTGAGTATGGTAGCGGGGGGTCTTCCCTCTCCTACGAGCAGTACTTC. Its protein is CASSEYGSGGSSLSYEQYF.

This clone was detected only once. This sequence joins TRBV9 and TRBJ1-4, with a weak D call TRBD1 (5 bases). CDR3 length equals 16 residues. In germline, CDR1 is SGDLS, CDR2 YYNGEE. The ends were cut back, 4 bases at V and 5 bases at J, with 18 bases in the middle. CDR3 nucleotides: TGTGCCAGCAGCCCCGAACGGGGAGGGGAAAATGAAAAACTGTTTTTT. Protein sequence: CASSPERGGENEKLFF.

The CDR3 loop reads CASSPSFGGVSGNTIYF. The DNA of the CDR3 is TGTGCCAGCTCGCCCAGTTTCGGGGGAGTGTCTGGAAACACCATATATTTT. The V call is TRBV9, the J call TRBJ1-3; D is possibly TRBD1 (5 bases). The germline V gene has CDR1 SGDLS and CDR2 YYNGEE. This CDR3 has 17 amino acids. The V gene lost 7 bases and the J gene lost 1 base, with 21 bases spanning the gap. Full variable domain (missing parts from reference TRBV9 and TRBJ1-3): DSGVTQTPKHLITATGQRVTLRCSPRSGDLSVYWYQQSLDQGLQFLIQYYNGEERAKGNILERFSAQQFPDLHSELNLSSLELGDSALYFCASSPSFGGVSGNTIYFGEGSWLTVV.

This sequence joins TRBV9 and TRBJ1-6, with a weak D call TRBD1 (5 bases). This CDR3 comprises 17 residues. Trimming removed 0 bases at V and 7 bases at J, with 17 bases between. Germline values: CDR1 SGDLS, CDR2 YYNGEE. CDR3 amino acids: CASSVDAWGGGNSPLHF. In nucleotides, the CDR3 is TGTGCCAGCAGCGTAGATGCTTGGGGTGGGGGGAATTCACCCCTCCACTTT.

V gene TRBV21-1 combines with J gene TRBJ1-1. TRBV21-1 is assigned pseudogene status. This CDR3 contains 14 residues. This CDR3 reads CASSKALRVTEAFF. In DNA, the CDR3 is TGTGCCAGCAGCAAAGCCCTTCGAGTGACTGAAGCTTTCTTT.

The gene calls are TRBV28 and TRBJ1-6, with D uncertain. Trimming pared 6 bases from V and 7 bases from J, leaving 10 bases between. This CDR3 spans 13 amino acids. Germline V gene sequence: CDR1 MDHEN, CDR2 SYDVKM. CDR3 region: CASRPNLNSPLHF. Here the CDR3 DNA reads TGTGCCAGCAGGCCTAATTTAAATTCACCCCTCCACTTT. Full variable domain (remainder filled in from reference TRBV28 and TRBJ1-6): DVKVTQSSRYLVKRTGEKVFLECVQDMDHENMFWYRQDPGLGLRLIYFSYDVKMKEKGDIPEGYSVSREKKERFSLILESASTNQTSMYLCASRPNLNSPLHFGNGTRLTVT.

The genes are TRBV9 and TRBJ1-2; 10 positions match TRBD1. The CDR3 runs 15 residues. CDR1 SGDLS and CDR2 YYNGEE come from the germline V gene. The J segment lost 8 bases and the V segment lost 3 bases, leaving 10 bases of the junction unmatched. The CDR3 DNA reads TGTGCCAGCAGCGCGTTACACCGGGACAGGGGCGGCTACACCTTC. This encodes CASSALHRDRGGYTF. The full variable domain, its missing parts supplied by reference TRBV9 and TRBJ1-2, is DSGVTQTPKHLITATGQRVTLRCSPRSGDLSVYWYQQSLDQGLQFLIQYYNGEERAKGNILERFSAQQFPDLHSELNLSSLELGDSALYFCASSALHRDRGGYTFGSGTRLTVV.

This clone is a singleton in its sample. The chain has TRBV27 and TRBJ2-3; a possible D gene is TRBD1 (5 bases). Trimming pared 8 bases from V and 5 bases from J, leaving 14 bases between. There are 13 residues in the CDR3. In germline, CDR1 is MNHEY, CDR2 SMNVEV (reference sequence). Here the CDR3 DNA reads TGTGCCAGCCCTCTCAGGGAAGGAGATACGCAGTATTTT. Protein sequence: CASPLREGDTQYF.

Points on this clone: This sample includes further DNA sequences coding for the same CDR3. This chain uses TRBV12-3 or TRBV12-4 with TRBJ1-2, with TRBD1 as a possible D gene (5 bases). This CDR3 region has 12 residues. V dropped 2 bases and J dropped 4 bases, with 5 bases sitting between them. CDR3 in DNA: TGTGCCAGCAGTTTACAGGGCTATGGCTACACCTTC. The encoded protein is CASSLQGYGYTF.

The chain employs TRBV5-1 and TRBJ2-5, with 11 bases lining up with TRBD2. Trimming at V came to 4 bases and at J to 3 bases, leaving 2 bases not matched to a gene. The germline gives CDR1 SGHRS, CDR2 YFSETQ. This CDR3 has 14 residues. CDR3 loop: CASSQGLAEETQYF. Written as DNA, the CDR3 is TGCGCCAGCAGCCAGGGACTAGCGGAAGAGACCCAGTACTTC.

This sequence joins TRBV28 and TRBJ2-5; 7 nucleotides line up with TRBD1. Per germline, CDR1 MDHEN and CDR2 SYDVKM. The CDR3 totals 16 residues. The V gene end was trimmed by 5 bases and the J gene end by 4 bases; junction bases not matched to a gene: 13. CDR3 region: CASSPVPGRGTETQYF. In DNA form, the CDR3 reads TGTGCCAGCAGTCCGGTGCCGGGCAGGGGGACAGAGACCCAGTACTTC.

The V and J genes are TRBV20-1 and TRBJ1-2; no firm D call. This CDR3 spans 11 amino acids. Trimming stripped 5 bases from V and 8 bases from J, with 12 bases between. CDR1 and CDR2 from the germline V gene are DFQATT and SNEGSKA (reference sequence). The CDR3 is CSASTLSGYTF. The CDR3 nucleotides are TGCAGTGCTTCGACACTGTCCGGCTACACCTTC.

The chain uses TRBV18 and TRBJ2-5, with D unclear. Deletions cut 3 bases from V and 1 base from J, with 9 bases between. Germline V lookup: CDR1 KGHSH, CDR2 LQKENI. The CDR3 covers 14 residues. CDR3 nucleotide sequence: TGTGCCAGCTCACCCACTCGGGTCCAAGAGACCCAGTACTTC. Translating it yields CASSPTRVQETQYF. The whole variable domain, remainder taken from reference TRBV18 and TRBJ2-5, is NAGVMQNPRHLVRRRGQEARLRCSPMKGHSHVYWYRQLPEEGLKFMVYLQKENIIDESGMPKERFSAEFPKEGPSILRIQQVVRGDSAAYFCASSPTRVQETQYFGPGTRLLVL.

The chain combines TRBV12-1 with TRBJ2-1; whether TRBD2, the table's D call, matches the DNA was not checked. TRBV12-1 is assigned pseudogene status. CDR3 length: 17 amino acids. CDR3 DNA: TGTGCCAGCAGCTCCTCTAGCAGCGGGGGGGCTCACAATGAGCAGTTCTTC. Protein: CASSSSSSGGAHNEQFF.

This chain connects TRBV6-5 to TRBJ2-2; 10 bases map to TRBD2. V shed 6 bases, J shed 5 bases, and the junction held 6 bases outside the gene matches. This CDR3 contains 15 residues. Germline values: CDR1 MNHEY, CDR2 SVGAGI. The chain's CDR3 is CASRSSGGRTGELFF. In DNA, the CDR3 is TGTGCCAGCAGGAGTAGCGGGGGGCGGACCGGGGAGCTGTTTTTT.

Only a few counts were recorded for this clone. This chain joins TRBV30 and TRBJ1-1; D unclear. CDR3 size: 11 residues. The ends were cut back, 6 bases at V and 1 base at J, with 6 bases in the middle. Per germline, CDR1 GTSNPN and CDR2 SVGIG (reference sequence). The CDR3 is CACIQNTEAFF. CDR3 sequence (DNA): TGTGCCTGTATACAGAACACTGAAGCTTTCTTT.

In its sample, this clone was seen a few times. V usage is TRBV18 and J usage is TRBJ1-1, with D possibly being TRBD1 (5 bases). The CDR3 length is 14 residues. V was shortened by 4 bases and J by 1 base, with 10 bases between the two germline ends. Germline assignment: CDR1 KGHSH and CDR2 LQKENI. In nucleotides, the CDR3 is TGTGCCAGCTCACAGAGACAGCAGAACACTGAAGCTTTCTTT. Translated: CASSQRQQNTEAFF.